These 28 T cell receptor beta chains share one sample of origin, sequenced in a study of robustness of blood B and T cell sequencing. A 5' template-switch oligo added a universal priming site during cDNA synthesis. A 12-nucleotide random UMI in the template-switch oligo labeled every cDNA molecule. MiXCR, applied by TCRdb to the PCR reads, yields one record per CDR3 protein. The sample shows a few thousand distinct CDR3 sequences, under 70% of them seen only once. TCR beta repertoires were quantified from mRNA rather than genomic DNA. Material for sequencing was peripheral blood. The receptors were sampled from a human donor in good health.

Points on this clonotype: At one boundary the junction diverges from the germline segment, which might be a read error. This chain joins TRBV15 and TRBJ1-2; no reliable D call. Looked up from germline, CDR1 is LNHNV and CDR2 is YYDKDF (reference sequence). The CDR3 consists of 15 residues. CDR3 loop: CATSGDGELNYGYTF. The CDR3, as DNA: TGTGCCACCAGCGGAGACGGGGAGCTTAACTATGGCTACACCTTC.

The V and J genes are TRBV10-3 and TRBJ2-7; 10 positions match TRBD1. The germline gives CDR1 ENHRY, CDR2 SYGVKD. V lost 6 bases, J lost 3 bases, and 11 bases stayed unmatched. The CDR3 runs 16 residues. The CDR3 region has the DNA TGTGCCATCAGCACCCACTGGACAGGGGGAAACTACGAGCAGTACTTC. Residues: CAISTHWTGGNYEQYF.

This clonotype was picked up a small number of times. In nucleotides, the CDR3 is TGTGCCAGCAGTTACGGGGTCAGCCTGGATGGCTACACCTTC. This sequence encodes CASSYGVSLDGYTF. The chain uses TRBV6-5 and TRBJ1-2, with no clear D. Germline values: CDR1 MNHEY, CDR2 SVGAGI. CDR3 size: 14 residues. V lost 2 bases and J lost 6, with 13 bases in between.

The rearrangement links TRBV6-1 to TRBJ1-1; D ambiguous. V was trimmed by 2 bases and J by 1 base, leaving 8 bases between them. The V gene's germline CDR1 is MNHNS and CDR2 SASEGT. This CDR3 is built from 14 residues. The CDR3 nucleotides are TGTGCCAGCAGTGAACGCGAAGAGAACACTGAAGCTTTCTTT. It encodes CASSEREENTEAFF.

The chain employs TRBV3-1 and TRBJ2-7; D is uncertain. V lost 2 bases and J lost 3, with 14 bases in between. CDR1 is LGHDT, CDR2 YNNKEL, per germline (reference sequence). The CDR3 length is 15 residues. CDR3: CASSQQASGSYEQYF. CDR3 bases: TGTGCCAGCAGCCAACAAGCGTCGGGTAGCTACGAGCAGTACTTC.

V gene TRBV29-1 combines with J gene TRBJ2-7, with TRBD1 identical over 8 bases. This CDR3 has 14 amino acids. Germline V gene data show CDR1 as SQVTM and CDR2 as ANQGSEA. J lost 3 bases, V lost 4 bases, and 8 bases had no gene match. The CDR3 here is CSVVWTGIYYEQYF. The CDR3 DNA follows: TGCAGCGTTGTTTGGACAGGGATATACTACGAGCAGTACTTC.

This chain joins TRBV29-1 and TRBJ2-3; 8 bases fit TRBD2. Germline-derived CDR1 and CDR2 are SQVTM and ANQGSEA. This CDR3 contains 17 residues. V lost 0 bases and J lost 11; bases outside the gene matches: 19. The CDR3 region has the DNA TGCAGCGTTGAAGATATGCTCGCCGGGACACCGGGAGGGGAGCAGTATTTT. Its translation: CSVEDMLAGTPGGEQYF.

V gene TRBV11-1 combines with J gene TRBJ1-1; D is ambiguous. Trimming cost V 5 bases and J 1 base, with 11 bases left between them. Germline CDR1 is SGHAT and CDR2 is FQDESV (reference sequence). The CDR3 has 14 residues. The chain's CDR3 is CASSTYTRNTEAFF. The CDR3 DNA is TGTGCCAGCAGCACCTATACAAGGAACACTGAAGCTTTCTTT. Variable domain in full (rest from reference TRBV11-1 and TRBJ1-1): EAEVAQSPRYKITEKSQAVAFWCDPISGHATLYWYRQILGQGPELLVQFQDESVVDDSQLPKDRFSAERLKGVDSTLKIQPAELGDSAMYLCASSTYTRNTEAFFGQGTRLTVV.

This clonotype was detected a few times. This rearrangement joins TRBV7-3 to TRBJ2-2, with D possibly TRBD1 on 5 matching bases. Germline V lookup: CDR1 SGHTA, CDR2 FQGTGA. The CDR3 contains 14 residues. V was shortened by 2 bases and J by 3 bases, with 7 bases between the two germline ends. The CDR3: CASSLDSYTGELFF. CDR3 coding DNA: TGTGCCAGCAGCTTAGACAGCTACACCGGGGAGCTGTTTTTT. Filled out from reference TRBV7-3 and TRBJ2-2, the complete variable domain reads GAGVSQTPSNKVTEKGKYVELRCDPISGHTALYWYRQSLGQGPEFLIYFQGTGAADDSGLPNDRFFAVRPEGSVSTLKIQRTERGDSAVYLCASSLDSYTGELFFGEGSRLTVL.

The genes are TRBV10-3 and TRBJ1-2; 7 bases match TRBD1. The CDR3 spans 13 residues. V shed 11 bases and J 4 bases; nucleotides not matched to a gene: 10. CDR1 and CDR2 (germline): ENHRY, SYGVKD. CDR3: CAARGSTGYGYTF. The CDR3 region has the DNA TGTGCCGCCAGGGGGTCAACGGGCTATGGCTACACCTTC.

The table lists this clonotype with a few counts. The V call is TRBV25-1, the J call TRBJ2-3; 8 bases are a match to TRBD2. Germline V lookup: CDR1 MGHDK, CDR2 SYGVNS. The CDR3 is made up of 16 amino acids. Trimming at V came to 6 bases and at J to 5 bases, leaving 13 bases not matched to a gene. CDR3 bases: TGTGCCAGCAGCGAAAACCGAGCGGGGGAGGGAGATACGCAGTATTTT. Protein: CASSENRAGEGDTQYF.

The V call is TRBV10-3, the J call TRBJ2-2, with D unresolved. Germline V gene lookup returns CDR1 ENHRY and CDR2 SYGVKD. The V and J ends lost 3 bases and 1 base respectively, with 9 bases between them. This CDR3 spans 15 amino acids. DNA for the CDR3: TGTGCCATCAGTGAAAAGGCAATGAACACCGGGGAGCTGTTTTTT. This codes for CAISEKAMNTGELFF.

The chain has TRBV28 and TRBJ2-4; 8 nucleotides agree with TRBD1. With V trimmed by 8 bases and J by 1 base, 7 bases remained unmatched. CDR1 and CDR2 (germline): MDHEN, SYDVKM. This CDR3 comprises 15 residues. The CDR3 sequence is CASGETGEAKNIQYF. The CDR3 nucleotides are TGTGCCAGCGGGGAGACAGGGGAGGCCAAAAACATTCAGTACTTC.

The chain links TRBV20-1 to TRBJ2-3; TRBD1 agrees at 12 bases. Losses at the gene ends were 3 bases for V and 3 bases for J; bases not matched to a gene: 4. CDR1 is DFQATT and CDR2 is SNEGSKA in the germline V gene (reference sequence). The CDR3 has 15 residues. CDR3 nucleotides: TGCAGTGCTAGTTCGGGACAGGGGGCGACAGATACGCAGTATTTT. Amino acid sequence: CSASSGQGATDTQYF.

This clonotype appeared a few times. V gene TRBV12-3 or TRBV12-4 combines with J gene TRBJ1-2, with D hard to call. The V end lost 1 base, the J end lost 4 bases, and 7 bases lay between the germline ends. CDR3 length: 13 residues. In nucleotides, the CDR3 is TGTGCCAGCAGTTTAGGCGGTATCTATGGCTACACCTTC. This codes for CASSLGGIYGYTF.

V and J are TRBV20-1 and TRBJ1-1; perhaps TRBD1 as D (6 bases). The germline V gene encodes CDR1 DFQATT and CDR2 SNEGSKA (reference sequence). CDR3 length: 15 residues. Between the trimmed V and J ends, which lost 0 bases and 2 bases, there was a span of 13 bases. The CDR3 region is CSARDGGRQNTEAFF. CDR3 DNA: TGCAGTGCTAGAGATGGGGGCAGGCAAAACACTGAAGCTTTCTTT.

CDR3 DNA: TGTGCCAGCAGCTCCGACGCGGCGGGGTATAATTCACCCCTCCACTTT. Its protein is CASSSDAAGYNSPLHF. This chain joins TRBV11-2 and TRBJ1-6, with D uncertain. Trimming took 4 bases from V and 4 from J, leaving 14 bases between them. The CDR3 runs to 16 residues. Per germline, CDR1 SGHAT and CDR2 FQNNGV.

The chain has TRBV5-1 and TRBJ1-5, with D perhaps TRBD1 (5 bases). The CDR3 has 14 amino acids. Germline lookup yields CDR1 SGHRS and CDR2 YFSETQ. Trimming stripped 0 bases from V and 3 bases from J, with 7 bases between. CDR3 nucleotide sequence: TGCGCCAGCAGCTTGGGGGGGATCAATCAGCCCCAGCATTTT. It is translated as CASSLGGINQPQHF.

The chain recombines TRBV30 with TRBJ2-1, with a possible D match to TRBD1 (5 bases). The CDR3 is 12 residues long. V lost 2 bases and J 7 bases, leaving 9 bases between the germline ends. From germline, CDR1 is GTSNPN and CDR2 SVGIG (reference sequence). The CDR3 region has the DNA TGTGCCTGGAGTCACAGGATGAATGAGCAGTTCTTC. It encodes CAWSHRMNEQFF.

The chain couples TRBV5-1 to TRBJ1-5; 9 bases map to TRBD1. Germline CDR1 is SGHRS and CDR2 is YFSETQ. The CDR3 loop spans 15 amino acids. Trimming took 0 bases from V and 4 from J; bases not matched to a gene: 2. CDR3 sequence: CASSLGDRDNQPQHF. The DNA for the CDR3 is TGCGCCAGCAGCTTGGGGGACAGGGATAATCAGCCCCAGCATTTT.

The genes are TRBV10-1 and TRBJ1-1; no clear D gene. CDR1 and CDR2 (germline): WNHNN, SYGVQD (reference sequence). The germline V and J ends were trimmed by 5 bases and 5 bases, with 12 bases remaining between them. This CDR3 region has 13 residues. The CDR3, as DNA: TGCGCCAGCAGTCCGCCCGGGTCGACTGAAGCTTTCTTT. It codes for CASSPPGSTEAFF.

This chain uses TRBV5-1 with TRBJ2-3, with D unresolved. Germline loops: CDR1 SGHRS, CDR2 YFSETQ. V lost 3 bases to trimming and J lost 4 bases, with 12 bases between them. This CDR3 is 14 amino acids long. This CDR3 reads CASSSGPGADTQYF. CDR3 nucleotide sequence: TGCGCCAGCAGCTCGGGCCCTGGGGCAGATACGCAGTATTTT.

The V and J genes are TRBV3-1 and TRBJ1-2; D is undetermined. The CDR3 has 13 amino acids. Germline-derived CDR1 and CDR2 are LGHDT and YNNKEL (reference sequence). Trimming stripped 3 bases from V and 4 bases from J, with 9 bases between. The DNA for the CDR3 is TGTGCCAGCAGCCATAGTGGCCCCTATGGCTACACCTTC. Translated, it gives CASSHSGPYGYTF.

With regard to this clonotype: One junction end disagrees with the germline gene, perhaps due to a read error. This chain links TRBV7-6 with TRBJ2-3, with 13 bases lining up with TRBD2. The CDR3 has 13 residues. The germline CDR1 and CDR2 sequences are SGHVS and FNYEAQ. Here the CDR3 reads CASSPRTSGGLSF. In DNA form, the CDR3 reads TGTGCCAGCAGCCCCCGGACTAGCGGGGGTTTGTCGTTT.

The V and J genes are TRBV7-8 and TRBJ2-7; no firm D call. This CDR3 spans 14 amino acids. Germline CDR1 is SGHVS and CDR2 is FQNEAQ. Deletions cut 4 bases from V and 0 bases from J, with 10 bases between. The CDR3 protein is CASSSPMSSYEQYF. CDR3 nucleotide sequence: TGTGCCAGCAGCTCCCCCATGAGCTCCTACGAGCAGTACTTC.

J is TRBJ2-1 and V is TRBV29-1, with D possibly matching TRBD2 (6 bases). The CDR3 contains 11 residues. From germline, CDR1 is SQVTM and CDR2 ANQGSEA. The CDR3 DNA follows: TGCGGACTAACCTCCTACAATGAGCAGTTCTTC. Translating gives CGLTSYNEQFF.

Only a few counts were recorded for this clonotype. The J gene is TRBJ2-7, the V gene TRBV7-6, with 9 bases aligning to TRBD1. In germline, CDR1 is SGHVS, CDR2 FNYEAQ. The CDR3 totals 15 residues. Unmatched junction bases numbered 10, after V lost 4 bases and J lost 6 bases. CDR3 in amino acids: CASSYTGGEFGEQYF. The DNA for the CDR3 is TGTGCCAGCAGCTATACAGGGGGCGAATTCGGCGAGCAGTACTTC. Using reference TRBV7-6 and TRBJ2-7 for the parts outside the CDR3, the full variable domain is GAGVSQSPRYKVTKRGQDVALRCDPISGHVSLYWYRQALGQGPEFLTYFNYEAQQDKSGLPNDRFSAERPEGSISTLTIQRTEQRDSAMYRCASSYTGGEFGEQYFGPGTRLTVT.

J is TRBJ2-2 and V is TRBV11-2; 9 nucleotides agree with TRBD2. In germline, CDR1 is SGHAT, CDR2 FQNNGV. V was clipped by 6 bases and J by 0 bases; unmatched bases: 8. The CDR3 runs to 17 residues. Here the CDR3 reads CASSRKTSGANTGELFF. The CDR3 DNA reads TGTGCCAGCAGTCGGAAGACTAGCGGAGCGAACACCGGGGAGCTGTTTTTT.